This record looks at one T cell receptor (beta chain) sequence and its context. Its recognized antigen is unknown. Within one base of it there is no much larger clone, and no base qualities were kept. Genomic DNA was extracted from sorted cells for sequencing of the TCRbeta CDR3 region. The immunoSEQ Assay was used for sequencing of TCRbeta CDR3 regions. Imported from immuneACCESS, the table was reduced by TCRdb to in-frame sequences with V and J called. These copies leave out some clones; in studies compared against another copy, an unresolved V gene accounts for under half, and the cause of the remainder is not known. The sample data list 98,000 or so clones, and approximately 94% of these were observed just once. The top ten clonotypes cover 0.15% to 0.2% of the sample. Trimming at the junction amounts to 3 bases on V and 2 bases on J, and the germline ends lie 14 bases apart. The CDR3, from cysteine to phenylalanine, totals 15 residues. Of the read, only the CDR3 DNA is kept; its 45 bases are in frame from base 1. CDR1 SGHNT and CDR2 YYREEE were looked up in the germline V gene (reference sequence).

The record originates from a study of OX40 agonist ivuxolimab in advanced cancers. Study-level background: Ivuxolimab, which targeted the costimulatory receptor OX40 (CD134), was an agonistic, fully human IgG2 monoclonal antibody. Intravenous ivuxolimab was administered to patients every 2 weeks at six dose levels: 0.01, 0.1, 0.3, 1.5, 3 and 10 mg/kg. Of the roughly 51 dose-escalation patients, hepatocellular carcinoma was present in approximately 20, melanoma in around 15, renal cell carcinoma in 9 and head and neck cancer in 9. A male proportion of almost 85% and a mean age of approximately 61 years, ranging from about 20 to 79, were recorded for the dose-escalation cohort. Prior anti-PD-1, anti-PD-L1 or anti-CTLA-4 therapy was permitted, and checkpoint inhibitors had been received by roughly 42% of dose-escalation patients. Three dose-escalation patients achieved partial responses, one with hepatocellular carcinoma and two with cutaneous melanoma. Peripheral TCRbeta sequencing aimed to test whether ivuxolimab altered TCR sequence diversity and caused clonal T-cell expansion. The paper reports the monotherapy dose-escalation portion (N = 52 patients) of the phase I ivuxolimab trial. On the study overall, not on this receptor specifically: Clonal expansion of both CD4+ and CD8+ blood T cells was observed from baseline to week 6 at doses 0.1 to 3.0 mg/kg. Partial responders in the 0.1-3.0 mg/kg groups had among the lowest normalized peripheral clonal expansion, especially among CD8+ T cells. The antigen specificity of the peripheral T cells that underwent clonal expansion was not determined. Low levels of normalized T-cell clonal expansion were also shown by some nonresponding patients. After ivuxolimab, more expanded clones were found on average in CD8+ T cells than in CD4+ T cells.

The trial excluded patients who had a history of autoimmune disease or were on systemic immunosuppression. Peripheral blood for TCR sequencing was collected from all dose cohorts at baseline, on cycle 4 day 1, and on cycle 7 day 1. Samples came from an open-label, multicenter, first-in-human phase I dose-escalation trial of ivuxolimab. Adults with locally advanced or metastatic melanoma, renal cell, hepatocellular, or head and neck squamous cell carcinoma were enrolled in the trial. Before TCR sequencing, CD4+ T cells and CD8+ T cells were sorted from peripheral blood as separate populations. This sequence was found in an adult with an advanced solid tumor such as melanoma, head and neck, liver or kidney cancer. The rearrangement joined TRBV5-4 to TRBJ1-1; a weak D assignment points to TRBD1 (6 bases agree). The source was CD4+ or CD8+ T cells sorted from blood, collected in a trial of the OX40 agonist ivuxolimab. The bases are TGTGCCAGCAGCTCCCCCGGACAGAGCAACACTGAAGCTTTCTTT. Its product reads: CASSSPGQSNTEAFF. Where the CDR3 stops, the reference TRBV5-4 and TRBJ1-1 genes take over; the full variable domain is ETGVTQSPTHLIKTRGQQVTLRCSSQSGHNTVSWYQQALGQGPQFIFQYYREEENGRGNFPPRFSGLQFPNYSSELNVNALELDDSALYLCASSSPGQSNTEAFFGQGTRLTVV.